This is a list of T cell receptor beta chains from one sample in a study of identical twins. TCRdb passed the 5' RACE reads through MiXCR, listing each CDR3 protein once. The sample consists of around 1.7 million distinct CDR3 sequences, around a third of them appearing once. Sequenced input: cord blood. Receptor source: a newborn girl in good health. Both conserved end residues are part of each CDR3. The D gene is left open where the match is weak. The listing skips clone size in some rows; elsewhere it reads once, few, many or a size class.

j_call v_call clone_size d_call cdr3_nt cdr3_aa
TRBJ1-2 TRBV12-3/TRBV12-4 . . TGTGCCAGCGGTTCACGTCATAGGGGCTACACCTTC CASGSRHRGYTF
TRBJ1-6 TRBV2 many TRBD1 TGTGCCAGCAGTGGTGGGACAGGGAATTCACCCCTCCACTTT CASSGGTGNSPLHF
TRBJ1-2 TRBV30 . . TGTGCCTGGAGTGTACCCTATGGCTACACCTTC CAWSVPYGYTF
TRBJ2-3 TRBV5-1 few . TGCGCCAGCAGCTACCAACAGGAGGTGGATACGCAGTATTTT CASSYQQEVDTQYF
TRBJ2-5 TRBV14 many . TGTGCCAGCAGCCAAGACCCGATAGGAGGAAGTGCTGGAGAGACCCAGTACTTC CASSQDPIGGSAGETQYF
TRBJ2-3 TRBV4-2 . TRBD2 TGTGCCAGCAGCCAATCCTCTAGCGGGGTAGGAGATACGCAGTATTTT CASSQSSSGVGDTQYF
TRBJ2-1 TRBV10-2 few TRBD1 TGCGCCAGCAGTGCCCCATGGACAGGGCACAATGAGCAGTTCTTC CASSAPWTGHNEQFF
TRBJ2-2 TRBV29-1 . TRBD1 TGCAGCGCTGGAAAGACAGGGGCCACCGGGGAGCTGTTTTTT CSAGKTGATGELFF
TRBJ2-1 TRBV20-1 few TRBD2 TGCAGTGCTAGAGCGGGGAGCGGGAGGGCCACCAATGAGCAGTTCTTC CSARAGSGRATNEQFF
TRBJ1-1 TRBV18 many . TGTGCCAGCAGCCGGGGACAGAACACTGAAGCTTTCTTT CASSRGQNTEAFF
TRBJ2-1 TRBV7-9 . . TGTGCCAGCAGCTTTACTAGTACCGGTGAGCAGTTCTTC CASSFTSTGEQFF
TRBJ2-1 TRBV12-3/TRBV12-4 . . TGTGCCAGCAGTTTCGCGTTGCGCAGGGGGGGGAATGAGCAGTTCTTC CASSFALRRGGNEQFF
TRBJ2-1 TRBV11-1 . TRBD2 TGTGCCAGCAGCTTGCTAGCGGGAACGGGGTATGAGCAGTTCTTC CASSLLAGTGYEQFF
TRBJ2-3 TRBV20-1 few . TGCAGTGCTATTTCCGGAGCTAGCACAGATACGCAGTATTTT CSAISGASTDTQYF
TRBJ1-4 TRBV10-3 few . TGTGCCATCAGAGGAGAGGTGGATGAAAAACTGTTTTTT CAIRGEVDEKLFF